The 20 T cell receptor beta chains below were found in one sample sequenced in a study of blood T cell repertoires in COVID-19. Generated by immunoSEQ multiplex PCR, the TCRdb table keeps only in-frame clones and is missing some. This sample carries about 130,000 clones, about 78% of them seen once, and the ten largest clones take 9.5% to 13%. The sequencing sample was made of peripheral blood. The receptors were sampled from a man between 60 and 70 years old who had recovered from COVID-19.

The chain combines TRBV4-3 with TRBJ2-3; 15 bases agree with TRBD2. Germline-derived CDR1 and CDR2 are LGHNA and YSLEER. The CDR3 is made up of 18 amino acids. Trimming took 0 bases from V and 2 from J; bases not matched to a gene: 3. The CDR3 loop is CASSQEGLAGGPTDTQYF. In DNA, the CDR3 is TGCGCCAGCAGCCAAGAAGGACTAGCGGGGGGGCCCACAGATACGCAGTATTTT.

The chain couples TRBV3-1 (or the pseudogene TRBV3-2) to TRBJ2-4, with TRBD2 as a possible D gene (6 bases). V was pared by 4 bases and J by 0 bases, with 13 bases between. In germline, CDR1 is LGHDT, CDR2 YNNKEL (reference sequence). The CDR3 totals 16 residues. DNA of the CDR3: TGTGCCAGCAGCCTCGGGAGCCCTATAGCCAAAAACATTCAGTACTTC. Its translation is CASSLGSPIAKNIQYF.

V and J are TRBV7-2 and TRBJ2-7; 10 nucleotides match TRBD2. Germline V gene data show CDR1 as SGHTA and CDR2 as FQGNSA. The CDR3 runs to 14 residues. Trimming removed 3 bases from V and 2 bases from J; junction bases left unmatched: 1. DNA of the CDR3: TGTGCCAGCAGCTTCAGCGGGAGGGCCTACGAGCAGTACTTC. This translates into CASSFSGRAYEQYF.

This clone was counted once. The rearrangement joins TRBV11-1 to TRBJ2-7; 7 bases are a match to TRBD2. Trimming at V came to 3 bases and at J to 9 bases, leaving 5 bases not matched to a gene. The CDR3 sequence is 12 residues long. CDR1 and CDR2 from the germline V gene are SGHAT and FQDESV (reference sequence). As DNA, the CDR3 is TGTGCCAGCAGCTTCAGCGGGGCGGTGCAGTACTTC. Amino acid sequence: CASSFSGAVQYF. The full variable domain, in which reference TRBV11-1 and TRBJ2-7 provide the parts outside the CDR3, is EAEVAQSPRYKITEKSQAVAFWCDPISGHATLYWYRQILGQGPELLVQFQDESVVDDSQLPKDRFSAERLKGVDSTLKIQPAELGDSAMYLCASSFSGAVQYFGPGTRLTVT.

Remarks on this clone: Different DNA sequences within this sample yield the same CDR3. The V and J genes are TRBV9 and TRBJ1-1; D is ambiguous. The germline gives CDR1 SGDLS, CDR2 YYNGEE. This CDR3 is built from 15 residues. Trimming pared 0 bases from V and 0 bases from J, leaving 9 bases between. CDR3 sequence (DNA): TGTGCCAGCAGCGTAGTGGTCAGCGTGAACACTGAAGCTTTCTTT. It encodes CASSVVVSVNTEAFF.

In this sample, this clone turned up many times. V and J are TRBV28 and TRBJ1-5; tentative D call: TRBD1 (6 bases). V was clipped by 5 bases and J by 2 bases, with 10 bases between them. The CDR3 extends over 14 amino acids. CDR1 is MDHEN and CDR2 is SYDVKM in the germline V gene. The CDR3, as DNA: TGTGCCAGCAGTCGACAGGTAGGCAATCAGCCCCAGCATTTT. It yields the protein CASSRQVGNQPQHF.

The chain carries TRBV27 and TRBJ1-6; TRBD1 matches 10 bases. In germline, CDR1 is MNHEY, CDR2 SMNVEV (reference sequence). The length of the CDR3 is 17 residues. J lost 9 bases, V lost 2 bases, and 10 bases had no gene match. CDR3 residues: CASSLADRGISRSPLHF. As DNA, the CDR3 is TGTGCCAGCAGTTTAGCGGACAGGGGGATAAGTCGTTCACCCCTCCACTTT.

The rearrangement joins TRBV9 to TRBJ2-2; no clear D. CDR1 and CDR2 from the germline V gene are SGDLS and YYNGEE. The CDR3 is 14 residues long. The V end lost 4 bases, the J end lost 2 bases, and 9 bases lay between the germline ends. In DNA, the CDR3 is TGTGCCAGCAGCATTACAGTTAACACCGGGGAGCTGTTTTTT. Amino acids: CASSITVNTGELFF.

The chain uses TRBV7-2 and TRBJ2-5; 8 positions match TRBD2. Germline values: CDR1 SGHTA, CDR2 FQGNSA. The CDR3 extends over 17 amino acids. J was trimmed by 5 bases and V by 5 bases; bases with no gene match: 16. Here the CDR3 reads CASSTIFGRGDGETQYF. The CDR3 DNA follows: TGTGCCAGCAGCACTATTTTTGGGCGGGGGGATGGTGAGACCCAGTACTTC.

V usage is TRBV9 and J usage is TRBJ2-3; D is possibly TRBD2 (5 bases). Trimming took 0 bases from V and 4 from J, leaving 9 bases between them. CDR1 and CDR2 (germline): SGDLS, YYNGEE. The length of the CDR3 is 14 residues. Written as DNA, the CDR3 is TGTGCCAGCAGCGTAGTAGCGACTGCAGATACGCAGTATTTT. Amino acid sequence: CASSVVATADTQYF.

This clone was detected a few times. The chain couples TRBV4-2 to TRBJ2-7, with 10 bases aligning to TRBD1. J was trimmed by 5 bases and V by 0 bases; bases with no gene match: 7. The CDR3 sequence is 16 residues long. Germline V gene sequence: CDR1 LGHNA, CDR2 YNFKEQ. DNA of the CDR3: TGTGCCAGCAGCCAAGATAGGGGGACAGGGGTCCACGAGCAGTACTTC. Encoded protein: CASSQDRGTGVHEQYF.

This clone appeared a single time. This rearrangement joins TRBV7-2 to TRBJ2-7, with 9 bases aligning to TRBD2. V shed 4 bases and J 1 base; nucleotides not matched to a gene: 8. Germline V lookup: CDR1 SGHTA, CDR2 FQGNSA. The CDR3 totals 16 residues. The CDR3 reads CASSSSGTSRSYEQYF. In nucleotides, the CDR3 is TGTGCCAGCAGCTCATCAGGGACTAGCCGATCCTACGAGCAGTACTTC.

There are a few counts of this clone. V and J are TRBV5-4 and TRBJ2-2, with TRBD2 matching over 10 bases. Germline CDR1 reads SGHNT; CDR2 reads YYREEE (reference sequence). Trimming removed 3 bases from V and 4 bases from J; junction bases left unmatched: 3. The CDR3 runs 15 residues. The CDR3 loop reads CASSSSGRGTGELFF. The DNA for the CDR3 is TGTGCCAGCAGCTCTAGCGGGAGAGGCACCGGGGAGCTGTTTTTT. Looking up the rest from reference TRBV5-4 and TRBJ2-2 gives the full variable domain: ETGVTQSPTHLIKTRGQQVTLRCSSQSGHNTVSWYQQALGQGPQFIFQYYREEENGRGNFPPRFSGLQFPNYSSELNVNALELDDSALYLCASSSSGRGTGELFFGEGSRLTVL.

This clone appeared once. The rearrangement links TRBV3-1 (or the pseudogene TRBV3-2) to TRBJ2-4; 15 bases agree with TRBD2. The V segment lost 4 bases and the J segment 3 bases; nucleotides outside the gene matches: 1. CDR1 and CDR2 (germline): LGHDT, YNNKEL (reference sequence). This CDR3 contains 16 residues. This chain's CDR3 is CASSPGLAGGKNIQYF. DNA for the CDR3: TGTGCCAGCAGCCCGGGACTAGCGGGAGGCAAAAACATTCAGTACTTC.

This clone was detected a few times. In DNA, the CDR3 is TGTGCCAGTAGTTTCCCAGGGGATGAGCAGTTCTTC. It codes for CASSFPGDEQFF. The V call is TRBV19, the J call TRBJ2-1, with D possibly TRBD1 on 6 matching bases. The CDR3 is 12 residues long. CDR1 LNHDA and CDR2 SQIVND come from the germline V gene (reference sequence). V lost 5 bases and J 8 bases, leaving 10 bases between the germline ends. The full variable domain, its missing parts supplied by reference TRBV19 and TRBJ2-1, is DGGITQSPKYLFRKEGQNVTLSCEQNLNHDAMYWYRQDPGQGLRLIYYSQIVNDFQKGDIAEGYSVSREKKESFPLTVTSAQKNPTAFYLCASSFPGDEQFFGPGTRLTVL.

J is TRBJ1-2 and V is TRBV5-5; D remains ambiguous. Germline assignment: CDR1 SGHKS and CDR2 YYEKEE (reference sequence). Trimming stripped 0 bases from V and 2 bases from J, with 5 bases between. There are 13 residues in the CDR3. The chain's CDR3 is CASSLDMNYGYTF. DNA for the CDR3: TGTGCCAGCAGCTTGGACATGAACTATGGCTACACCTTC.

As DNA, the CDR3 is TGTGCCAGCCAAACTAGCGGAACCTACGAGCAGTACTTC. This gives the protein CASQTSGTYEQYF. The V call is TRBV19, the J call TRBJ2-7; 8 bases line up with TRBD2. CDR1 and CDR2 from the germline V gene are LNHDA and SQIVND (reference sequence). Unmatched junction bases numbered 6, after V lost 9 bases and J lost 2 bases. The CDR3 covers 13 residues.

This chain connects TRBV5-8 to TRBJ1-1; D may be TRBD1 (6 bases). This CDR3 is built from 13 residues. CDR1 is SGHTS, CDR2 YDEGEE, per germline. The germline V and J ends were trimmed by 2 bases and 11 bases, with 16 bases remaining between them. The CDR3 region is CASSLEAGERAFF. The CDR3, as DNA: TGTGCCAGCAGCTTAGAAGCAGGGGAGAGGGCTTTCTTT.

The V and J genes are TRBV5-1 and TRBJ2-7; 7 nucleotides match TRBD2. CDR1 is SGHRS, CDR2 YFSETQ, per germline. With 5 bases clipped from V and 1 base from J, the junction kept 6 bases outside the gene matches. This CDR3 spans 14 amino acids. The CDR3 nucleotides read TGCGCCAGCAGGTCAAGCGGGGCTTCCTACGAGCAGTACTTC. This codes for CASRSSGASYEQYF.

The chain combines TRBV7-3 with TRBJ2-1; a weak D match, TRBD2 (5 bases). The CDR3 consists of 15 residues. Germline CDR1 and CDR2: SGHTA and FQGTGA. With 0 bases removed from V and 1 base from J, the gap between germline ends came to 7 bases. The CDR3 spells CASSLTERSYNEQFF. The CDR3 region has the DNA TGTGCCAGCAGCTTAACTGAGCGGTCCTACAATGAGCAGTTCTTC. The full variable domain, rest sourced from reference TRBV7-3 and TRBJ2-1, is GAGVSQTPSNKVTEKGKYVELRCDPISGHTALYWYRQSLGQGPEFLIYFQGTGAADDSGLPNDRFFAVRPEGSVSTLKIQRTERGDSAVYLCASSLTERSYNEQFFGPGTRLTVL.